This TCR beta chain stems from a study of vaccination effects on CD4 cells after COVID-19. Cells that had been cultured for 10 days were the source of isolated CD4+ T cells. Cultures received IL-2 medium that replaced half the medium on days 3 and 7. The V end lost 6 bases, the J end lost 5 bases, and 19 bases lay between the germline ends. The CDR3 contains 15 residues. CDR1 is MNHEY, CDR2 SVGAGI, per germline. Some clones are missing from TCRdb's copy, which holds only in-frame ones; the method was immunoSEQ multiplex PCR. The sample lists some 40,000 clones; about four fifths were seen once. As concerns this clone: Its antigen is still unknown.

The source of this sequence is a human donor who received a COVID-19 vaccine. This chain connects TRBV6-5 to TRBJ2-5, with D possibly being TRBD1 (6 bases). Source: CD4+ T cells from PBMCs cultured without peptide, taken before COVID-19 vaccination. The CDR3 nucleotides are TGTGCCAGCAGAACCCGGGACACCGGTCGGGAGACCCAGTACTTC. Its protein product is CASRTRDTGRETQYF.